The T cell receptor (beta chain) described here comes from a study of T cell responses to AZD1222 COVID-19 vaccine (dated by TCRdb to the early 2020s). About the investigation overall: Because spike-specific TCR depth and breadth did not differ between the two schedules, AZD1222 recipients who got a second dose at roughly 4 weeks were pooled with those who got a second dose at roughly 12 weeks. A total of about 250 trial participants underwent TCR sequencing, of whom 200 to 220 had received two doses of AZD1222 and 26 had received two doses of the MenACWY control vaccine. Trial participants were enrolled by age into 18-55, 56-69 and 70-plus year subgroups, with about 150, 28 and 57 TCR-sequenced participants respectively.

Trimming removed 7 bases from V and 4 bases from J, leaving 5 bases between the germline ends. The germline V gene provides CDR1 MDHEN and CDR2 SYDVKM. The CDR3 covers 11 residues, taking in both the cysteine and the phenylalanine. The DNA shown is the 33-base CDR3, in frame from base 1. The CDR3 regions of human TCRbeta chains were analyzed by immunosequencing. Concerning the study's data processing: Repertoire TCRs were checked for matches against a reference library of SARS-CoV-2-specific TCRs that had been generated using the MIRA antigen-specificity platform. Breadth was defined as the fraction of unique TCRs that were SARS-CoV-2-associated. Depth was defined as the fraction of total T cells that were SARS-CoV-2-associated. Using the MIRA data, each spike-specific TCR was mapped to the spike region that the TCR reacts to and placed in a CD4 or CD8 class. Log10-transformed breadth and depth values were compared by one-way ANOVA with Sidak's multiple comparisons tests. TCRdb provides this immuneACCESS table in a form limited to in-frame rearrangements. Some clones are lacking; in checked studies, under half of them reflect an unresolved V gene, and why the rest are absent is not known. V and J calls and clone size come straight from that table; D and trimming were deduced from the DNA. Recorded for this sample are 100,000 to 150,000 clones; 87% of them occurred a single time. Of the sample, 1.4% to 1.5% is held by the ten largest clones.

The time point label, read with the paper, signifies: baseline before first vaccination. The vaccinee samples were drawn from two UK trials, COV001 and COV002, one of which was a single-blind randomized controlled phase 2/3 trial testing AZD1222 (ChAdOx1 nCoV-19) in healthy adults. Trial participant PBMC samples were collected at day 0 and day 28 after the second dose for TCRbeta chain sequencing. Notes on this clone: Its antigen specificity is not known. The input lacks base qualities; no much larger clone sits a single base away.

Study-level results and caveats: Vaccine-associated CD4 TCRs spanned the whole spike protein, with dominant responses in regions 160-218 and 743-854. After two AZD1222 doses, spike-specific TCR breadth and depth were significantly higher than at day 0 and than in MenACWY recipients. The 56-69-year group was small, and its depth increase did not reach significance, likely because of low power. Participants were mostly white British, with more females than males. The authors suggested clonal diversity may have been underestimated. Reportedly, close to half of the unique spike-specific TCRs recognized epitopes lying outside the regions that are mutated in the B.1.351 and B.1.1.7 variants. Only five to seven AZD1222 recipients were SARS-CoV-2 seropositive at baseline, limiting conclusions about previously exposed vaccinees. No day 14 peak-response samples were available, so repertoires were characterized only after the peak T cell response.

The sequenced sample was peripheral blood, obtained on day 0 of AZD1222 vaccination. The chain couples TRBV28 to TRBJ2-1; a weak D assignment points to TRBD2 (5 bases agree). This receptor was taken from an adult in good health. The DNA sequence follows: TGTGCCAGCACGGGGTACAATGAGCAGTTCTTC. Its protein reads: CASTGYNEQFF.